A single T cell receptor (beta chain) is shown here with its context. This clonotype was counted only a few times. Its specific antigen is unknown. No much larger clonotype is one base removed from it; base qualities were not supplied. This sample was taken from a study of T cells in Graves' hyperthyroidism and ophthalmopathy (dated by TCRdb to between 2017 and 2020). As for the study more broadly: Peripheral blood samples were taken at the time of initial diagnosis, prior to any treatment. In addition, the study compared T-cell repertoires in thyroid tissue and in blood from five or six Graves' hyperthyroidism patients. According to the paper, TCR Vbeta CDR3 sequencing was carried out on about 140 peripheral blood samples, which came from more than 40 ophthalmopathy, 80 or so hyperthyroidism and roughly 17 progressor patients. Prospective prediction of ophthalmopathy was tested in an independent validation cohort of 18 to 20 hyperthyroidism patients and 15 to 17 patients who later progressed to ophthalmopathy. The 100 discovery patients were divided at random into training and test sets in a 7:3 ratio. Once sampling was done, hyperthyroidism patients were given methimazole at a starting dose of 30 mg daily, whereas ophthalmopathy patients were given high-dose intravenous methylprednisolone. To identify distinguishing TCR V-J signatures, a discovery cohort of about 100 patients was used, comprising under 45 with Graves' ophthalmopathy and under 60 with stable Graves' hyperthyroidism. Broad study findings and their caveats: A model built on a 13 V-J signature distinguished ophthalmopathy from stable hyperthyroidism, reaching roughly 88% sensitivity and about 81% specificity in cross-validation and 80%/75% in testing. No statistical method was used to fix the sample size in advance, and group allocation was not hidden from the investigators. In validation, progression to ophthalmopathy was predicted by the model with about 70% sensitivity and 72% to 85% specificity, a median of about 6.8 months before onset. Most expanded thyroid clonotypes (frequency above 0.001) were also detected in blood, a finding suggesting that blood repertoires may reflect thyroid immune responses.

In the ophthalmopathy patients, disease was moderately to severely active, with a Clinical Activity Score of 3 or more, a NOSPECS grade of 4 or more, and a duration of less than 3 months. Patients with uncontrolled infections, other autoimmune diseases, pregnancy or lactation were excluded. Diagnoses relied on clinical symptoms, serum thyroxine and TRAb, thyroid ultrasound and orbital computed tomography. PBMCs were isolated from about 9 ml of fresh peripheral blood by Ficoll-Paque density gradient centrifugation. Total RNA was extracted with Trizol reagent, and quality was checked on an Agilent 2100 Bioanalyzer. The CDR3, from cysteine to phenylalanine, totals 16 residues. Of the read, only the CDR3 DNA is kept; its 48 bases are in frame from base 1. For this chain, trimming is 0 bases at the V end and 5 bases at the J end, and the number of junction bases without a gene match is 7. CDR1 and CDR2 are drawn from the germline V gene: SGDLS, YYNGEE.

The TCR beta CDR3 regions were amplified from RNA transcripts. A first-round RT-PCR of the TCR CDR3 used the HTBI primer set with the Qiagen OneStep RT-PCR kit. Libraries were constructed in a second round of multiplex PCR, after which size selection and purification were performed. Libraries were sequenced paired-end with 100 bp reads on an Illumina HiSeq2000. As for the authors' bioinformatics: SOAPnuke was used to process the raw data, throwing out any read that contained adapters or uncalled bases, had a mean Phred below 15, or lacked an exact constant-primer or identifier match. High-quality paired reads were merged with COPE v1.2.5, and unique nucleotide sequences were defined as clonotypes. MiTCR v1.1 was used to align the clonotypes against IMGT TRBV, TRBD and TRBJ reference segments. Analysis was restricted to V-J combinations with a frequency above 0.0001, which covered 98% to 99.2% of repertoires. A TCS score was defined as the ratio of F50 (clonal expansion) to E x V (chaos), with BLOSUM62-based TCRdist applied between CDR3 peptides within each V-J. Welch's t-statistics and random forest reduced approximately 520 V-J features to roughly 13, which were used in a naive Bayes classifier (R e1071). The public reads were reprocessed in TCRdb via fastp at Q25 and MiXCR, keeping in-frame beta chains. Records with the same CDR3 protein are collapsed into one entry carrying the most frequent genes and DNA. The V and J calls were not made by the authors but by TCRdb's processing. This sample gives hundreds of thousands of distinct CDR3 sequences in total; about 14% of them show up just once. Around 13% of the sample is taken by the ten largest.

This TCR derives from a woman in her forties or fifties with Graves' ophthalmopathy. Sequenced material: blood. Recombination joined TRBV9 with TRBJ2-7; 11 middle bases align to TRBD1. The CDR3 region reads CASSVDLGQGANEQYF. The nucleotide sequence is TGTGCCAGCAGCGTAGATTTAGGACAGGGGGCTAACGAGCAGTACTTC.